This T cell receptor beta chain comes out of a study of cytomegalovirus exposure and HLA in healthy donors (dated by TCRdb to about 2017). At the level of the whole study: An earlier analysis of 550 to 700 of the donors reported more than 250 Gb of sequence data and 117 million unique TCR beta sequences from about 179 million T cells. Donor age, sex, ethnicity and CMV serostatus were collected together with the repertoire data. Of the roughly 400 genotyped donors, 70% to 90% were placed in the genetic ancestry cluster associated with self-reported Caucasian donors. Rather than using new phenotypic data, the later analysis identified candidate immune exposures from TCR beta sequences and from how often those sequences occurred across donors. A handful of DR-DQ haplotypes were handled as single units for association and clustering because linkage in the cohort was strong. Besides the first cohort of about 730 subjects, a separate validation cohort made up of 120 different subjects was used. An early release covering about 600 HLA-typed donors comprised about 300 gigabases of sequencing data and approximately 85 million unique TCR sequences. An earlier analysis of 587 of the donors applied high-throughput TCR beta sequencing to assess whether each TCR beta V gene segment acted as functional or pseudogenic. The study was designed to test whether signatures of past pathogen exposure could be identified by cataloging public T cell receptors. To predict cytomegalovirus infection status, the study combined high-throughput TCR immunosequencing, statistical association of individual TCRs with disease status, and machine learning. HLA typing covered class I and class II loci at four-digit resolution. Every repertoire in the discovery cohort had been generated on one and the same sequencing platform. Typing coverage differed by locus: A, B, C, DRB1 and DQB1 were typed in about 620-630 donors, DQA1 in roughly 510, DPA1 in over 600, and DPB1 in just under 490. In a later analysis, previously published TCR beta repertoires from about 670 donors were re-analyzed and high-resolution HLA genotyping was added so that TCR occurrence patterns could be studied. On average, over 200,000 unique TCR beta nucleotide sequences were sequenced per donor among fewer than 500 genotyped donors of the cohort, with around 19% of those sequences being non-productive. A later genetic analysis used genome-wide SNP genotypes for about 55% of the 666 donors, treating that subset as a discovery cohort. The T cell repertoires of roughly 660 subjects were profiled by immunosequencing and related to cytomegalovirus serostatus.

The cohort consisted of 600 to 750 healthy bone marrow donors. At the time of sampling, every cohort member was nominally healthy, though immune exposures that went unrecorded were likely present. The donor was CMV seronegative and belonged to the group of around 350 seronegative cohort members. A peripheral blood sample was provided by each donor, and peripheral blood mononuclear cells were used for TCR beta sequencing. The Qiagen DNeasy Blood Extraction Kit was used to extract genomic DNA from the blood cell samples. The full study reports these points: An association between a missense DCLRE1C variant and V-gene and J-gene trimming of TCR beta chains was found in a later genetic analysis and replicated in an independent cohort. In both the original and validation cohorts, the classifier was reported to diagnose cytomegalovirus status with high specificity and sensitivity. In vitro tests confirmed that a few of the cytomegalovirus-associated TCR beta chains recognize cytomegalovirus antigens. Most TCR sequences were seen in very few donors, while some public TCRs were found in many individuals. Strong co-occurrence of HLA alleles, especially DR and DQ, made assigning TCR associations to individual alleles difficult. Several of the top co-occurrence clusters appeared to be linked to parvovirus B19, influenza, CMV and Epstein-Barr virus, according to a later analysis. The 87-base-pair reads could not distinguish some IMGT-functional V segments, including TRBV6-2 and TRBV6-3, so those segments were excluded. Compared with the 666-donor mean, donors in an Asian-associated ancestry cluster had fewer N-insertions in productive TCRs, according to a later genetic analysis. The earlier analysis of some 540 of the donors excluded 15 to 20 rarely observed V segments, including chromosome 9 orphons, because counts were too low. The only immune exposure information available for the cohort was CMV serostatus. The study gave a list of 150 to 200 TCR beta chains associated with cytomegalovirus. The cohort was sequenced for TCR beta chains only, and without alpha or paired-chain data the features that could be detected were limited. In a later analysis, TCR association rates were found to vary across HLA loci, with the most associated TCRs seen for DRB1 alleles and the fewest for HLA-C alleles. In an earlier analysis of about 600 of the donors, most TCR beta V segments appeared in productive rearrangements about 90% or about 30% of the time, broadly matching IMGT annotations. A cluster of highly shared sequence variants was judged likely to represent a technical artifact of the sequencing pipeline. Specific HLA alleles were associated with over 15,000 TCR beta sequences at a false discovery rate of 0.05 in a later analysis. Most CMV-associated TCR beta chains appeared to be HLA-restricted in a later analysis, and the HLA associations seemed to be driven largely by CMV exposure. A further reported finding was that TCR beta sequences accurately predicted the HLA-A and HLA-B alleles for most subjects in the first cohort. A later analysis found that HLA-associated TCR beta chains were more clonally expanded and had lower generation probabilities than equally common non-associated chains. Because some donors lacked HLA typing at each locus, the association tests relied only on the typed subset. The authors suggested that the approach could potentially be extended to other disease states and immunological phenotypes. Roughly uniform sequencing depth across donors was assumed in presence/absence analyses, although this assumption may not hold. Linkage disequilibrium might explain the correlated functional status among segregating V segments, but an unknown experimental factor could not be excluded.

Comment on this clone: Its recognized antigen is unknown. Qualities for individual bases were not recorded, and no much larger clone is one base off.

Via the germline V gene, CDR1 is SNHLY and CDR2 FYNNEI. Unmatched junction bases come to 5, with V trimmed by 6 bases and J by 1 base. The CDR3, cysteine through phenylalanine, is 15 amino acids long. CDR3 DNA is the only sequence kept; it has 45 bases, read in frame from the first base. Receptors were amplified or captured by the immunoSEQ multiplex PCR assay. A mixture of 60 forward primers for TCR Vbeta segments and 13 reverse primers for TCR Jbeta segments was used in the multiplex PCR. The CDR3 region of rearranged TCR beta genes was amplified from genomic DNA by a multiplex PCR assay. The amplified TCR beta libraries were sequenced on the Illumina HiSeq System as 87-base-pair reads. Under the source paper's analysis protocol: In a later analysis, some 80 million unique TCR beta chains were counted across the 666 repertoires, and some 10 million of these chains were shared by at least two donors. Raw reads were error-corrected and collapsed into unique sequences with a nearest-neighbor algorithm that merged closely related sequences to remove PCR and sequencing errors. To assign V, D and J gene segments, CDR3 sequences were aligned to IMGT reference sequences. For a sequence to be retained, at least a six-nucleotide match to both a V gene segment and a J gene segment was required. A rearrangement was called productive if the CDR3 had no stop codons and remained in frame with V and J, and every other rearrangement was called non-productive. Following IMGT convention, CDR3 was defined as the stretch from the second conserved V-encoded cysteine to the conserved J-encoded phenylalanine. Sequences without an unambiguous match to a single V gene segment were excluded from the earlier analysis of several hundred of the donors. An earlier analysis of several hundred of the donors called V segments functional above 56.7% productive rearrangements and segregating when the between-donor standard deviation exceeded 5%. A statistical classification framework was built for diagnosing cytomegalovirus status from the catalog of TCR beta chain sequences. V and J gene assignment, in a later analysis, came from comparing TCR nucleotide sequences with IMGT/GENE-DB human TR gene sequences. Using the TCRdist pipeline, a later analysis assigned CDR3 sequences along with most-parsimonious VDJ recombination scenarios. In a later analysis, every TCR beta chain was defined by the combination of its CDR3 amino acid sequence and its V-gene family, and reads without a unique V-gene family were dropped. To address suspected cross-contamination and a sequencing artifact, a later analysis removed approximately 600 highly shared, low-generation-probability nucleotide sequences. In a later analysis, a clonal expansion index was calculated for each public chain from normalized within-repertoire ranks of inferred template counts. In a later analysis, generation probabilities were computed with a VDJ recombination model fitted to out-of-frame rearrangements, and the resulting probabilities were checked against IGoR. Hypergeometric tests were used in a later analysis to score TCR-TCR, TCR-HLA and TCR-CMV co-occurrence, with a repertoire-size bias correction applied to the TCR pairs. To estimate false discovery rates, a later analysis permuted the HLA or CMV assignments 20 times. In a later analysis, co-occurring TCRs were grouped with DBSCAN, and TCRdist sequence similarity was added when clustering was performed within HLA-allele-positive subsets. Repertoires with fewer than 30,000 or more than 120,000 public chains, plus five repertoires with anomalous nucleotide sharing, were excluded from co-occurrence clustering. Drawn from immuneACCESS, this table holds only the in-frame rearrangements with V and J called that TCRdb kept. Clones are partly lost; checked studies trace under half to an unresolved V gene and leave the rest unexplained. The V and J calls and clone size are taken from that table; D and trimming were inferred from the DNA. The sample contains roughly 160,000 clones, 80% of them found a single time. Clones ranked in the top ten supply less than 2.5% of the sample.

The V and J segments used are TRBV2 and TRBJ2-2; TRBD1 agrees with 7 junctional bases. This TCR derives from a male donor in good health and CMV-seronegative. The source material was PBMCs. The CDR3 reads as follows: CASRTGTVNTGELFF. The DNA is TGTGCCAGCAGAACCGGGACAGTGAACACCGGGGAGCTGTTTTTT.